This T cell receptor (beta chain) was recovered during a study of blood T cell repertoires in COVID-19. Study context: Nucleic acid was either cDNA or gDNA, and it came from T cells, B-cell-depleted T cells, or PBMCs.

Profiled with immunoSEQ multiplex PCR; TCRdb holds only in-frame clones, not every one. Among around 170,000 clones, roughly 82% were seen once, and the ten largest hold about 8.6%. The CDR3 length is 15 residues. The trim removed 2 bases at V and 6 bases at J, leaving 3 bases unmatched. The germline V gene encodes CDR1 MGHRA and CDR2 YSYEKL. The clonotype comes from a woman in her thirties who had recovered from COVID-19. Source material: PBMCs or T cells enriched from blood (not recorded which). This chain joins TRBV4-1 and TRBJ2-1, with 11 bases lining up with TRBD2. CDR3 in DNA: TGCGCCAGCAGCCAAACAGGGACTAGCGGCAATGAGCAGTTCTTC. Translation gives CASSQTGTSGNEQFF.